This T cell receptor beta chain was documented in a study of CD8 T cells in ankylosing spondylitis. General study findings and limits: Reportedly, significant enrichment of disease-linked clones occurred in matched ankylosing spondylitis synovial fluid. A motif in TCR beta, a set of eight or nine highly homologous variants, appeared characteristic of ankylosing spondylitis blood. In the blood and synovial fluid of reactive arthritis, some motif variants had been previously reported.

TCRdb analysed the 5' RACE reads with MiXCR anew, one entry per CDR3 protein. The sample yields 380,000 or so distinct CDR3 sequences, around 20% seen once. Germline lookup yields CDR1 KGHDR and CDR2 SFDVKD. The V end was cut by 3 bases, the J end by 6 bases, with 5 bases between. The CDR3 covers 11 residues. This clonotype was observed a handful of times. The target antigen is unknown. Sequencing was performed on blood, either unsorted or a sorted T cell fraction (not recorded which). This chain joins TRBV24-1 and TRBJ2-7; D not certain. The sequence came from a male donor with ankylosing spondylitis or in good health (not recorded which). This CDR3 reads CATSDGGEQYF. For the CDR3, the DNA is TGTGCCACCAGTGATGGCGGCGAGCAGTACTTC.